A selection of T cell receptor beta chains follows, all from one sample in a study of Graves' ophthalmopathy and Graves' hyperthyroidism. TCRdb used MiXCR to reprocess the multiplex PCR reads, holding one entry per CDR3 protein. The sample includes 650,000 to 900,000 distinct CDR3 sequences, roughly two fifths seen only once; the top ten take 35% to 55%. Sample: peripheral blood. The receptors were gathered from an adult man with Graves' ophthalmopathy. Each CDR3 is given with its conserved first and last residue. D genes are given only for firm matches. Clone size, where shown, is once, few, many, or a class for clones that have expanded.

abundance | j_gene | v_gene | d_gene | CDR3aa | CDR3nt
NA | TRBJ2-2 | TRBV7-9 | NA | CASSSMGGAGEPFF | TGTGCCAGCAGCTCTATGGGGGGTGCCGGGGAGCCGTTTTTT
few | TRBJ1-2 | TRBV4-3 | NA | CASSQLRELLNYGYTF | TGCGCCAGCAGCCAACTCAGGGAGCTACTTAACTATGGCTACACCTTC
few | TRBJ1-5 | TRBV24-1 | TRBD1 | CATRGTGIQPQHF | TGTGCCACACGGGGGACAGGGATTCAGCCCCAGCATTTT
few | TRBJ1-2 | TRBV2 | NA | CASSESRAASTMGYTF | TGTGCCAGCAGTGAAAGTAGAGCCGCCTCTACTATGGGCTACACCTTC
NA | TRBJ2-5 | TRBV20-1 | NA | CSARDGHLGETQYF | TGCAGTGCTAGAGATGGACATTTAGGGGAGACCCAGTACTTC
many | TRBJ2-2 | TRBV7-2 | NA | CASSRAGEAGELFF | TGTGCCAGCAGCCGTGCAGGGGAAGCCGGGGAGCTGTTTTTT
NA | TRBJ2-2 | TRBV25-1 | NA | CASSYPGTNLWDTGELFF | TGTGCCAGCAGTTATCCCGGGACAAATCTATGGGACACCGGGGAGCTGTTTTTT
few | TRBJ1-1 | TRBV20-1 | TRBD1 | CSATRDRVVAFF | TGCAGTGCTACCCGAGACAGGGTAGTAGCTTTCTTT
NA | TRBJ1-6 | TRBV25-1 | NA | CASSVRGNSPLHF | TGTGCCAGCAGTGTCCGCGGGAATTCACCCCTCCACTTT
NA | TRBJ2-1 | TRBV25-1 | TRBD2 | CASSESPSGLDNEQFF | TGTGCCAGCAGTGAATCTCCTAGCGGGCTTGACAATGAGCAGTTCTTC
many | TRBJ1-1 | TRBV2 | NA | CASSPNGGMNTEAFF | TGTGCCAGCTCACCAAATGGGGGGATGAACACTGAAGCTTTCTTT
NA | TRBJ2-7 | TRBV7-2 | NA | CASSLEGDVRYEQYF | TGTGCCAGCAGCTTAGAGGGTGACGTAAGATACGAGCAGTACTTC
NA | TRBJ2-5 | TRBV19 | NA | CASSIGRRQETQYF | TGTGCCAGTAGTATTGGACGTAGACAAGAGACCCAGTACTTC
NA | TRBJ1-6 | TRBV25-1 | NA | CASSQYNSPLDF | TGTGCCAGCAGTCAGTATAATTCACCCCTCGACTTT
NA | TRBJ1-3 | TRBV2 | NA | CASSDTIYF | TGTGCCAGCAGTGACACCATATATTTT
once | TRBJ2-7 | TRBV11-2 | NA | CASSLDPGPKLEQYF | TGTGCCAGCAGCTTAGATCCGGGGCCGAAGTTAGAGCAGTACTTC
many | TRBJ1-3 | TRBV29-1 | NA | CSVDLLQSVSGNTIYF | TGCAGCGTTGACTTGTTACAGTCAGTCTCTGGAAACACCATATATTTT
NA | TRBJ1-2 | TRBV20-1 | NA | CSARDQSLGGAKGYTF | TGCAGTGCTAGAGATCAATCTTTGGGGGGGGCGAAGGGCTACACCTTC
NA | TRBJ2-3 | TRBV27 | NA | CASSQDQLDTQYF | TGTGCCAGCAGCCAAGACCAGCTAGATACGCAGTATTTT
NA | TRBJ1-1 | TRBV7-9 | NA | CASSLILVWGGNTEAFF | TGTGCCAGCAGCTTAATTCTTGTTTGGGGGGGGAACACTGAAGCTTTCTTT
few | TRBJ1-5 | TRBV6-6 | NA | CASSEYGRNQPQHF | TGTGCCAGCAGTGAATACGGACGCAATCAGCCCCAGCATTTT
many | TRBJ1-6 | TRBV10-3 | TRBD1 | CAISESGTAINSPLHF | TGTGCCATCAGTGAGTCCGGGACAGCGATTAATTCACCCCTCCACTTT
many | TRBJ1-1 | TRBV20-1 | NA | CSAVSGTEAFF | TGCAGTGCTGTCTCCGGCACTGAAGCTTTCTTT
many | TRBJ1-2 | TRBV10-3 | NA | CAISESAGSGYTF | TGTGCCATCAGTGAGTCGGCGGGGAGTGGCTACACCTTC
NA | TRBJ2-3 | TRBV10-3 | TRBD2 | CAISARGSGRKTDTQYF | TGTGCCATCAGTGCGAGGGGTAGCGGGAGAAAGACAGATACGCAGTATTTT
NA | TRBJ1-5 | TRBV10-3 | NA | CAISDGRQPQHF | TGTGCCATCAGTGACGGACGTCAGCCCCAGCATTTT
few | TRBJ2-7 | TRBV10-3 | TRBD2 | CASSYLHLAGGSEQYF | TGTGCCAGCAGTTACCTACATCTGGCGGGAGGATCCGAGCAGTACTTC
many | TRBJ2-2 | TRBV29-1 | NA | CSVVAVNTGELFF | TGCAGCGTTGTGGCCGTTAACACCGGGGAGCTGTTTTTT